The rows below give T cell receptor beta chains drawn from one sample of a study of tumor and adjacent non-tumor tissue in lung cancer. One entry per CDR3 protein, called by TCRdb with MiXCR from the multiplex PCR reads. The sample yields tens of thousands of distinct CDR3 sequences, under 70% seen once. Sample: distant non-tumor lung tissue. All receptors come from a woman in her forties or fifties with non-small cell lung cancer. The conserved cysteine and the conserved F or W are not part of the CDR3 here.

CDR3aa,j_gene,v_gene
SASSGDCNQPQH,TRBJ1-5,TRBV29-1
ASSLQGRSGELF,TRBJ2-2,TRBV13
SALTGGENYEHY,TRBJ2-7,TRBV20-1
ASSQDSTRGSLYEQF,TRBJ2-1,TRBV4-2
GAPPQDRGYEQY,TRBJ2-7,TRBV20-1
GSSIKVLNSPLH,TRBJ1-6,TRBV6-5
ASSFDVGQETQY,TRBJ2-5,TRBV7-9
ASNFETGLTDTQY,TRBJ2-3,TRBV28
ASTSDRVAGYT,TRBJ1-2,TRBV6-5
ARSLTGSETQY,TRBJ2-5,TRBV5-5
TSSQRGETQY,TRBJ2-5,TRBV6-2/TRBV6-3
AWSGGTSGYTDTQY,TRBJ2-3,TRBV30
ASSLTLWDDELY,TRBJ2-7,TRBV11-3
SALGTSGLVDEQF,TRBJ2-1,TRBV20-1
ASSSPGTDMSTEAF,TRBJ1-1,TRBV6-5
ASSPGVGELF,TRBJ2-2,TRBV12-3/TRBV12-4